This record concerns one TCR beta chain sequence. What this receptor recognizes is not known. Within one base of it there is no much larger clone, and no base qualities were kept. TCRbeta CDR3 regions were amplified from genomic DNA by means of the immunoSEQ Assay, a bias-controlled multiplex PCR. Concerning the study's data processing: The number of nucleated cells in each sample was estimated from the amplification of reference gene primers within the assay. Sequence reads were collapsed and filtered to measure the absolute abundance of every unique TCRbeta CDR3 rearrangement. For each sample, productive Simpson clonality was calculated as the square root of Simpson's diversity index across productive rearrangements. In its TCRdb copy, this immuneACCESS table keeps in-frame sequences only and misses some clones. Where compared with another copy, unresolved V genes explain less than half of these, and the others have no known cause. V and J calls and clone size are given by that table; D and trimming were obtained from the DNA. This sample is represented by 120,000 to 150,000 clones; 80% of them were singletons. About 5% of the sample comes from the top ten.

The collaborating institutions used their own protocols to collect whole blood in K2EDTA tubes. For TCRbeta analysis, collaborator samples were shipped as frozen whole blood, as isolated PBMCs, or as DNA extracted from either sample type. The sample belongs to a study of blood T cell repertoires in COVID-19 (dated by TCRdb to 2018 to 2021). Regarding the study in general: Samples covering the acute and convalescent phases of COVID-19 were provided by collaborators in the United States, Italy and Spain. Deeply sampled blood TCRbeta repertoires from subjects exposed to, actively infected with, or recovered from COVID-19 were included in the dataset. A de-identified subject ID, COVID-19 status, age in years and sex were almost always included in the sample metadata. The samples were drawn from the first 160 participants of the ongoing ImmuneRACE study and from 1,200 or so subjects provided by 6 global collaborators. A freely available public database, intended as a resource for researchers studying the immune response to SARS-CoV-2, is where the repertoires were released. The prospective study material was composed of cDNA or gDNA derived from T cells, B-cell-depleted T cells, or PBMCs. Where available, HLA class I and class II types were taken from metadata supplied by the sample provider and were not determined by assay-based typing. The study at large found these results: The amount of clinical and demographic metadata varied by source and participant and was provided uncurated.

The CDR3, cysteine through phenylalanine, is 14 amino acids long. Only the CDR3 DNA stays, 42 bases, in frame from base 1. V gives up 0 bases and J gives up 3 bases, and the segment between their germline ends measures 9 bases. CDR1 and CDR2, looked up from the germline V gene, are MNHEY and SVGEGT. Sequenced sample: peripheral blood. The V and J genes are TRBV6-2 or TRBV6-3 and TRBJ2-7, with no confident D gene call. This sequence originates from a woman aged 45 to 65 with acute or convalescent COVID-19. The DNA sequence is given as TGTGCCAGCAGTTACTCGAACTTTGTCTACGAGCAGTACTTC. It encodes CASSYSNFVYEQYF.